This record concerns one TCR beta chain sequence. The ends lost 11 bases at V and 1 base at J; junction bases unmatched: 16. The CDR3 loop spans 17 amino acids. These data are taken from a study of T cells in Graves' hyperthyroidism and ophthalmopathy. Using RNA transcripts as the source, TCR beta CDR3 regions were amplified. HTBI primers drove first-round RT-PCR of the TCR CDR3. TCRdb processed the multiplex PCR reads anew with MiXCR; each CDR3 protein has one entry. This sample has about 600,000 distinct CDR3 sequences; 14% occur once, and the top ten carry roughly an eighth. The PBMCs were taken from over 9.5 ml of fresh peripheral blood.

The sequence came from a woman between 45 and 65 years old with Graves' ophthalmopathy. The gene calls are TRBV6-7 and TRBJ2-1, with 8 bases lining up with TRBD2. TRBV6-7 is assigned to the ORF class and has an uncertain function. The sequencing sample was made of blood. CDR3 amino acids: CAAISQPSGRSYNEQFF. DNA of the CDR3: TGTGCCGCCATATCCCAACCTAGCGGGCGTTCCTACAATGAGCAGTTCTTC.